This T cell receptor (beta chain) was profiled in a study of CD8+ T cells in alopecia areata. For the study at large: Each day, treated patients took oral tofacitinib twice, at 5 to 10 mg per dose.

This clone was seen more than once but under ten times. Extracted RNA was reverse transcribed, and the resulting cDNA served as sequencing template. Some clones are missing from TCRdb's copy, which holds only in-frame ones; the method was immunoSEQ multiplex PCR. The sample records about 120,000 clones, about 47% being singletons. This sequence originates from a human donor with alopecia areata. Sequenced here: CD8+ T cells sorted from blood, sampled at week 0.

CDR3 DNA: TGTGCCAGCAGCCAAGAGGGGCCCTATGGCTACACCTTC. Its protein product is CASSQEGPYGYTF. V usage is TRBV14 and J usage is TRBJ1-2; maybe TRBD1 (5 bases). CDR1 and CDR2 (germline): SGHDN, FVKESK. The CDR3 contains 13 residues. V lost 0 bases to trimming and J lost 4 bases, with 6 bases between them. Full variable domain (missing parts from reference TRBV14 and TRBJ1-2): EAGVTQFPSHSVIEKGQTVTLRCDPISGHDNLYWYRRVMGKEIKFLLHFVKESKQDESGMPNNRFLAERTGGTYSTLKVQPAELEDSGVYFCASSQEGPYGYTFGSGTRLTVV.